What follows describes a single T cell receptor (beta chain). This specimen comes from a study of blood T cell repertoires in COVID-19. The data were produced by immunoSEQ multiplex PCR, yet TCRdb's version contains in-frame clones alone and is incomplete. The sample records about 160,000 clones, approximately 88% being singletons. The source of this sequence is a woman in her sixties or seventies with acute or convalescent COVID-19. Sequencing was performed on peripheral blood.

The CDR3 sequence: CASSPNDAVGYTF. DNA of the CDR3: TGTGCCAGCTCCCCCAACGACGCGGTGGGCTACACCTTC. The chain uses TRBV18 and TRBJ1-2; no definite D call. Per germline, CDR1 KGHSH and CDR2 LQKENI. V was shortened by 6 bases and J by 8 bases, with 16 bases between the two germline ends. CDR3 length: 13 residues. The full variable domain, its missing parts supplied by reference TRBV18 and TRBJ1-2, is NAGVMQNPRHLVRRRGQEARLRCSPMKGHSHVYWYRQLPEEGLKFMVYLQKENIIDESGMPKERFSAEFPKEGPSILRIQQVVRGDSAAYFCASSPNDAVGYTFGSGTRLTVV.